This T cell receptor (beta chain) is drawn from a study of blood T cell repertoires in COVID-19. Background on the study: Researchers got acute and convalescent COVID-19 samples from the United States, Italy and Spain. From T cells, B-cell-depleted T cells, or PBMCs came the material, which was cDNA or gDNA.

Per the germline V gene, CDR1 is KGHSH and CDR2 is LQKENI. CDR3 size: 12 residues. Trimming cost V 6 bases and J 3 bases, with 8 bases left between them. Authors' methods: Estimates of nucleated cell counts were drawn from the amplification of reference gene primers. TCRdb keeps only in-frame clones here, not all; method: immunoSEQ multiplex PCR. The DNA was the basis for D and trimming; V, J and clone size are from that table. The table has over 50,000 clones, around 86% seen once; the top ten hold 14%. The receptor was derived from a human donor in a cohort sampled during active COVID-19. V usage is TRBV18 and J usage is TRBJ2-5; D is uncertain. Source material: peripheral blood. In nucleotides, the CDR3 is TGTGCCAGCTCCAGGTCGGAAGAGACCCAGTACTTC. Translated: CASSRSEETQYF.